The source of this T cell receptor (beta chain) is a study of blood T cell repertoires in COVID-19 (dated by TCRdb to about 2020). Notes on the research overall: Samples covering the acute and convalescent phases of COVID-19 were provided by collaborators in the United States, Italy and Spain. The material from the prospective study consisted of cDNA or gDNA derived from T cells, B-cell-depleted T cells, or PBMCs. The samples were drawn from two sources: the first 160 participants of the ongoing ImmuneRACE study, and some 1,300 subjects contributed by 6 global collaborators. Where available, HLA class I and class II types were taken from metadata supplied by the sample provider and were not determined by assay-based typing. The repertoires were made available in a free public database intended to serve as a resource for research on the immune response to SARS-CoV-2. Subjects who had been exposed to COVID-19, were actively infected with it, or had recovered from it provided the deeply sampled blood TCRbeta repertoires that made up the dataset. Sample metadata almost always included a de-identified subject ID, COVID-19 status, age in years and sex. Broad study findings and their caveats: The quantity of clinical and demographic metadata differed by source and by participant and was supplied without curation.

Counted from cysteine to phenylalanine, this CDR3 has 15 amino acids. The only DNA kept is the CDR3, 45 bases in frame from the first base. For CDR1 and CDR2, the germline V gene lists SGHDN and FVKESK. V has 1 base trimmed and J has 3 bases trimmed; junction bases matching no gene number 1. The immunoSEQ Assay, a bias-controlled multiplex PCR, was used to amplify TCRbeta CDR3 regions from genomic DNA. From the authors' description of their analysis: Within the assay, amplification of reference gene primers was used to estimate how many nucleated cells each sample contained. To quantify the absolute abundance of each unique TCRbeta CDR3 rearrangement, sequence reads were collapsed and filtered. For each sample, productive Simpson clonality was calculated as the square root of Simpson's diversity index over productive rearrangements. Here the immuneACCESS table is served through TCRdb, limited to in-frame sequences with V and J called. Missing clones are a known gap in these copies; in checked studies unresolved V genes cover under half, and the rest lacks a known reason. Clone size and V and J calls were adopted from that table, with D and trimming inferred from the DNA. The sample records around 300,000 clones, approximately 90% of which are singletons. The top ten constitute 2% to 3% of the sample.

For this clone: Which antigen it targets is not known. There are no base qualities to consult, and no much larger clone falls within one base.

In the prospective study, participants were about 18 to 100 years old, resided in 25 or so geographic areas of the United States, and were enrolled through a virtual design. To assign participants to cohorts, the prospective study relied on clinical history that participants themselves reported in a screening survey and a study questionnaire. For ImmuneRACE Cohort 3, a participant was defined as recovered based on two consecutive negative NP/OP PCR tests, clearance by a healthcare professional, or resolution of symptoms. Mobile phlebotomists in the prospective study collected whole blood, serum and a nasopharyngeal or oropharyngeal swab from every participant. Prospective study participants could optionally give additional blood draws and questionnaires over a roughly two-month period. Before DNA extraction, blood samples from the prospective study were shipped at room temperature or frozen.

The sequenced material came from PBMCs or T cells enriched from blood (not recorded which). This TCR derives from a young woman who had recovered from COVID-19. The chain couples TRBV14 to TRBJ1-5; a stretch of 9 junction bases matches TRBD1. The sequence in DNA is TGTGCCAGCAGCCAAGGGACAGGGGTCAATCAGCCCCAGCATTTT. Its translation reads: CASSQGTGVNQPQHF.